This TCR beta chain was sequenced in a study of blood T cells in healthy people across ages. This clonotype was detected a few times. Per germline, CDR1 SGHAT and CDR2 FQDESV (reference sequence). The V and J ends lost 2 bases and 2 bases, in that order; junction bases with no gene match: 6. This CDR3 region has 15 residues. Each sample used at least 6 million PBMCs. A second PCR, run for about 7 to 11 cycles, used a sample-barcoded 5' primer plus a J-beta primer mix. The template-switch adaptor, which had 12 random nucleotides, put a tag on each cDNA molecule. TCRdb re-analysed the 5' RACE reads in MiXCR, keeping a single row per CDR3 protein. Among about a million distinct CDR3 sequences listed, approximately 49% were seen once.

The rearrangement joins TRBV11-1 to TRBJ2-7; 7 nucleotides match TRBD2. Sequences were obtained from blood. The receptor was isolated from a man aged 25 to 45 in good health. CDR3 nucleotide sequence: TGTGCCAGCAGCTTAACGGGCGGGGGAGCCTACGAGCAGTACTTC. This sequence encodes CASSLTGGGAYEQYF.